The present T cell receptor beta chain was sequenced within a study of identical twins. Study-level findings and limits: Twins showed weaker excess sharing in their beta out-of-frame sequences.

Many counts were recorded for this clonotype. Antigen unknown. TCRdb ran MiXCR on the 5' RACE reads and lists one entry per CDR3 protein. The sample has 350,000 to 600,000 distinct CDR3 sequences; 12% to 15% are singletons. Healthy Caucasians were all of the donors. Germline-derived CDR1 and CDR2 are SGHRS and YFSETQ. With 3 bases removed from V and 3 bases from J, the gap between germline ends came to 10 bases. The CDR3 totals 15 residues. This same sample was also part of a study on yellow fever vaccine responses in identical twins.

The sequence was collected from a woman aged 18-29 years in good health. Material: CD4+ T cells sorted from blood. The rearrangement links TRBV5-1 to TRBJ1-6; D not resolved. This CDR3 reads CASSSGSLYNSPLHF. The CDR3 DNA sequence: TGCGCCAGCAGCTCCGGGTCTCTCTATAATTCACCCCTCCACTTT.